The clone carrying this T cell receptor (beta chain) was seen only a few times. The data stem from a study of blood T cell repertoires in COVID-19. Turning to the study itself: Researchers got acute and convalescent COVID-19 samples from the United States, Italy and Spain. T cells, B-cell-depleted T cells, or PBMCs provided the cDNA or gDNA that served as material.

In the original processing: Estimation of nucleated cell counts relied on the amplification of reference gene primers. TCRdb keeps only in-frame clones here, not all; method: immunoSEQ multiplex PCR. That table furnishes V, J and clone size, whereas the DNA furnished D and trimming. The sample records more than 100,000 clones, around 90% being singletons. The CDR3 loop spans 13 amino acids. From germline, CDR1 is MDHEN and CDR2 SYDVKM. V shed 3 bases, J shed 8 bases, and the junction held 6 bases outside the gene matches. The receptor comes from a woman aged 55-69 years with acute or convalescent COVID-19. This chain links TRBV28 with TRBJ1-1, with TRBD1 matching 7 bases. What was sequenced was peripheral blood. CDR3 nucleotide sequence: TGTGCCAGCAGTTTCCGACAGGGCTTAGAAGCTTTCTTT. Encoded protein: CASSFRQGLEAFF.